These 22 T cell receptor beta chains were all obtained from the same sample, sequenced in a study of brain T cells in children with intractable seizures. The time point here: blood from clinic visit 5 months post-surgery; TSC patient then seizure free. Assay: immunoSEQ multiplex PCR; the TCRdb copy retains only in-frame clones and omits some. The sample records about 350,000 clones, 93% being singletons. Sequenced material: peripheral blood, taken roughly 5 months after surgery. All receptors derive from a boy in the first two years of life with tuberous sclerosis and intractable seizures.

V usage is TRBV7-3 and J usage is TRBJ2-3, with 7 bases matching TRBD2. The CDR3 is 15 amino acids. CDR1 is SGHTA, CDR2 FQGTGA, per germline. V lost 3 bases to trimming and J lost 2 bases; unmatched junction nucleotides: 5. The DNA of the CDR3 is TGTGCCAGCAGCTTCGGGGGGACCAACACAGATACGCAGTATTTT. It translates to CASSFGGTNTDTQYF.

J is TRBJ1-6 and V is TRBV6-5; the D gene is possibly TRBD1 (6 bases). Germline V gene lookup returns CDR1 MNHEY and CDR2 SVGAGI. Trimming cost V 2 bases and J 9 bases, with 14 bases left between them. The CDR3 sequence is 15 residues long. CDR3 sequence reads: CASSYPDTRGSPLHF. The CDR3 nucleotides read TGTGCCAGCAGTTACCCAGACACCAGGGGTTCACCCCTCCACTTT.

The V gene is TRBV30, the J gene TRBJ2-1, with D possibly TRBD1 on 5 matching bases. CDR1 and CDR2 (germline): GTSNPN, SVGIG (reference sequence). V lost 3 bases and J 9 bases, leaving 9 bases between the germline ends. The CDR3 is 11 amino acids. CDR3 DNA: TGTGCCTGGAGCAGGGCGGCTGAGCAGTTCTTC. This translates into CAWSRAAEQFF. The entire variable domain, with the rest obtained from reference TRBV30 and TRBJ2-1, is as follows: SQTIHQWPATLVQPVGSPLSLECTVEGTSNPNLYWYRQAAGRGLQLLFYSVGIGQISSEVPQNLSASRPQDRQFILSSKKLLLSDSGFYLCAWSRAAEQFFGPGTRLTVL.

The rearrangement joins TRBV5-4 to TRBJ1-1; D remains unclear. The V gene's germline CDR1 is SGHNT and CDR2 YYREEE (reference sequence). V was cut by 0 bases and J by 11 bases, with 8 bases left in between. CDR3 length equals 11 residues. CDR3 region: CASSLGSSAFF. CDR3 nucleotide sequence: TGTGCCAGCAGCTTGGGGTCGTCGGCTTTCTTT.

The chain carries TRBV4-1 and TRBJ1-4; TRBD1 is a possible D gene (6 bases). V lost 3 bases and J lost 8, with 16 bases in between. This CDR3 has 15 amino acids. CDR1 is MGHRA and CDR2 is YSYEKL in the germline V gene. CDR3 nucleotides: TGCGCCAGCAGCCAGGTCGGGGGGGCTTTGGAAAAACTGTTTTTT. It translates to CASSQVGGALEKLFF.

The rearrangement links TRBV5-4 to TRBJ1-3; tentative D call: TRBD1 (6 bases). With 4 bases removed from V and 1 base from J, the gap between germline ends came to 12 bases. The CDR3 sequence is 15 residues long. Germline CDR1 and CDR2: SGHNT and YYREEE (reference sequence). For the CDR3, the DNA is TGTGCCAGCAGCCCGAGAGGGGGTTCTGGAAACACCATATATTTT. This gives the protein CASSPRGGSGNTIYF.

This clone has only one observation. The chain recombines TRBV27 with TRBJ1-4; D is perhaps TRBD1 (5 bases). Germline V lookup: CDR1 MNHEY, CDR2 SMNVEV (reference sequence). The CDR3 extends over 14 amino acids. Trimming pared 6 bases from V and 4 bases from J, leaving 12 bases between. CDR3 region: CASRKGRSNEKLFF. The CDR3, as DNA: TGTGCCAGCAGAAAGGGACGGAGTAATGAAAAACTGTTTTTT.

The chain has TRBV24-1 and TRBJ2-4; tentative D call: TRBD2 (6 bases). Trimming shortened V by 3 bases and J by 1 base, and 6 bases separated the two germline ends. The CDR3 sequence is 14 residues long. CDR1 is KGHDR and CDR2 is SFDVKD in the germline V gene. The CDR3 loop reads CATSDGRAKNIQYF. Written as DNA, the CDR3 is TGTGCCACCAGTGATGGGAGGGCCAAAAACATTCAGTACTTC.

This clone was observed once. V gene TRBV19 combines with J gene TRBJ2-5; TRBD2 might be the D (6 bases). Germline V gene data show CDR1 as LNHDA and CDR2 as SQIVND (reference sequence). The V gene lost 3 bases and the J gene lost 5 bases, with 10 bases spanning the gap. This CDR3 has 13 residues. The CDR3 region is CASSIPGEETQYF. The CDR3 DNA is TGTGCCAGTAGTATCCCGGGAGAGGAGACCCAGTACTTC.

The chain employs TRBV6-5 and TRBJ2-1; 8 nucleotides agree with TRBD2. The CDR3 spans 14 residues. The J segment lost 3 bases and the V segment lost 7 bases, leaving 5 bases of the junction unmatched. The germline CDR1 and CDR2 sequences are MNHEY and SVGAGI. CDR3 amino acids: CASNAGLDYNEQFF. The CDR3, as DNA: TGTGCCAGCAACGCGGGACTAGACTACAATGAGCAGTTCTTC.

The chain combines TRBV19 with TRBJ1-2; maybe TRBD1 (6 bases). Germline CDR1 reads LNHDA; CDR2 reads SQIVND (reference sequence). Trimming left V 3 bases short and J 4 bases short, with 21 bases between. CDR3 size: 17 residues. The DNA of the CDR3 is TGTGCCAGTAGTATCTCAGCCGGGGCAGGGGTCTTCTATGGCTACACCTTC. Residues: CASSISAGAGVFYGYTF. The whole variable domain, remainder taken from reference TRBV19 and TRBJ1-2, is DGGITQSPKYLFRKEGQNVTLSCEQNLNHDAMYWYRQDPGQGLRLIYYSQIVNDFQKGDIAEGYSVSREKKESFPLTVTSAQKNPTAFYLCASSISAGAGVFYGYTFGSGTRLTVV.

This clone was picked up one time. The V call is TRBV5-1, the J call TRBJ1-2; D ambiguous. Trimming shortened V by 4 bases and J by 2 bases, and 9 bases separated the two germline ends. Germline CDR1 reads SGHRS; CDR2 reads YFSETQ. The CDR3 is 13 residues long. CDR3 residues: CASSTPDNYGYTF. The CDR3 DNA follows: TGCGCCAGCAGCACCCCGGACAACTATGGCTACACCTTC.

The chain has TRBV3-1 (or the pseudogene TRBV3-2) and TRBJ2-7, with D possibly TRBD1 on 5 matching bases. V dropped 2 bases and J dropped 5 bases, with 16 bases sitting between them. This CDR3 spans 15 amino acids. The germline V gene encodes CDR1 LGHDT and CDR2 YNNKEL (reference sequence). CDR3 sequence reads: CASSQRGRVEHEQYF. CDR3 nucleotide sequence: TGTGCCAGCAGCCAAAGAGGCAGGGTGGAACACGAGCAGTACTTC.

The J gene is TRBJ1-5, the V gene TRBV2; 8 nucleotides align to TRBD1. Trimming at V came to 4 bases and at J to 3 bases, leaving 11 bases not matched to a gene. Germline assignment: CDR1 SNHLY and CDR2 FYNNEI. The CDR3 loop spans 17 amino acids. Here the CDR3 reads CASSGDWDRRLNQPQHF. DNA of the CDR3: TGTGCCAGCAGTGGAGATTGGGACAGGAGACTCAATCAGCCCCAGCATTTT.

This chain links TRBV12-3 or TRBV12-4 with TRBJ2-7; unclear D gene. With 3 bases removed from V and 7 bases from J, the gap between germline ends came to 10 bases. The CDR3 has 12 amino acids. The CDR3 here is CASSFGGLEQYF. The CDR3 DNA is TGTGCCAGCAGTTTCGGTGGGCTAGAGCAGTACTTC.

This sequence joins TRBV6-5 and TRBJ2-2, with TRBD2 matching over 8 bases. Germline loops: CDR1 MNHEY, CDR2 SVGAGI. V was clipped by 7 bases and J by 5 bases; unmatched bases: 6. This CDR3 region has 14 residues. The CDR3 loop reads CASNPGGVTGELFF. The CDR3 bases are TGTGCCAGCAACCCGGGGGGGGTTACCGGGGAGCTGTTTTTT.

The chain combines TRBV30 with TRBJ1-3, with a tentative D call TRBD1 (6 bases). The CDR3 length is 19 residues. In germline, CDR1 is GTSNPN, CDR2 SVGIG (reference sequence). The germline V and J ends were trimmed by 3 bases and 4 bases, with 28 bases remaining between them. This CDR3 is CAWRHWTPSGGSAGNTIYF. DNA for the CDR3: TGTGCCTGGAGGCATTGGACTCCTTCTGGGGGCTCTGCAGGAAACACCATATATTTT.

This clone came up once. This sequence joins TRBV25-1 and TRBJ2-6; D unresolved. CDR1 is MGHDK, CDR2 SYGVNS, per germline. Trimming took off 5 bases at V and 2 bases at J, with 7 bases between the two ends. This CDR3 has 14 residues. In nucleotides, the CDR3 is TGTGCCAGCAGTCGGTGGGCTGGGGCCAACGTCCTGACTTTC. It is translated as CASSRWAGANVLTF.

The gene calls are TRBV6-5 and TRBJ1-1; D gene uncertain. V lost 5 bases, J lost 4 bases, and 11 bases lay in between. The length of the CDR3 is 13 residues. Germline V lookup: CDR1 MNHEY, CDR2 SVGAGI. The CDR3 sequence is CASSPGLSTEAFF. CDR3 bases: TGTGCCAGCAGTCCCGGGCTGAGCACTGAAGCTTTCTTT.

The chain links TRBV11-3 to TRBJ2-7, with D possibly being TRBD1 (5 bases). The ends were cut back, 1 base at V and 0 bases at J, with 16 bases in the middle. This CDR3 spans 17 amino acids. The germline V gene has CDR1 SGHNT and CDR2 YENEEA. CDR3 loop: CASSLGMTEEISYEQYF. CDR3 nucleotide sequence: TGTGCCAGCAGCTTAGGTATGACAGAAGAAATCTCCTACGAGCAGTACTTC. The full variable domain, with the rest looked up from reference TRBV11-3 and TRBJ2-7, is EAGVVQSPRYKIIEKKQPVAFWCNPISGHNTLYWYLQNLGQGPELLIRYENEEAVDDSQLPKDRFSAERLKGVDSTLKIQPAELGDSAVYLCASSLGMTEEISYEQYFGPGTRLTVT.

The CDR3 loop is CASTQAPGTGRGEQYF. In DNA, the CDR3 is TGTGCCAGCACCCAAGCTCCCGGGACAGGGAGGGGCGAGCAGTACTTC. The rearrangement joins TRBV28 to TRBJ2-7; the match to TRBD1 covers 9 bases. CDR3 size: 16 residues. Germline CDR1 reads MDHEN; CDR2 reads SYDVKM. V shed 7 bases and J 6 bases; nucleotides not matched to a gene: 16.

This sequence joins TRBV9 and TRBJ2-7, with 10 bases fitting TRBD1. The CDR3 runs to 16 residues. Losses at the gene ends were 3 bases for V and 3 bases for J; bases not matched to a gene: 9. Germline CDR1 is SGDLS and CDR2 is YYNGEE. CDR3 sequence reads: CASSAGEGQGHYEQYF. The CDR3, as DNA: TGTGCCAGCAGCGCGGGAGAGGGACAGGGGCACTACGAGCAGTACTTC.